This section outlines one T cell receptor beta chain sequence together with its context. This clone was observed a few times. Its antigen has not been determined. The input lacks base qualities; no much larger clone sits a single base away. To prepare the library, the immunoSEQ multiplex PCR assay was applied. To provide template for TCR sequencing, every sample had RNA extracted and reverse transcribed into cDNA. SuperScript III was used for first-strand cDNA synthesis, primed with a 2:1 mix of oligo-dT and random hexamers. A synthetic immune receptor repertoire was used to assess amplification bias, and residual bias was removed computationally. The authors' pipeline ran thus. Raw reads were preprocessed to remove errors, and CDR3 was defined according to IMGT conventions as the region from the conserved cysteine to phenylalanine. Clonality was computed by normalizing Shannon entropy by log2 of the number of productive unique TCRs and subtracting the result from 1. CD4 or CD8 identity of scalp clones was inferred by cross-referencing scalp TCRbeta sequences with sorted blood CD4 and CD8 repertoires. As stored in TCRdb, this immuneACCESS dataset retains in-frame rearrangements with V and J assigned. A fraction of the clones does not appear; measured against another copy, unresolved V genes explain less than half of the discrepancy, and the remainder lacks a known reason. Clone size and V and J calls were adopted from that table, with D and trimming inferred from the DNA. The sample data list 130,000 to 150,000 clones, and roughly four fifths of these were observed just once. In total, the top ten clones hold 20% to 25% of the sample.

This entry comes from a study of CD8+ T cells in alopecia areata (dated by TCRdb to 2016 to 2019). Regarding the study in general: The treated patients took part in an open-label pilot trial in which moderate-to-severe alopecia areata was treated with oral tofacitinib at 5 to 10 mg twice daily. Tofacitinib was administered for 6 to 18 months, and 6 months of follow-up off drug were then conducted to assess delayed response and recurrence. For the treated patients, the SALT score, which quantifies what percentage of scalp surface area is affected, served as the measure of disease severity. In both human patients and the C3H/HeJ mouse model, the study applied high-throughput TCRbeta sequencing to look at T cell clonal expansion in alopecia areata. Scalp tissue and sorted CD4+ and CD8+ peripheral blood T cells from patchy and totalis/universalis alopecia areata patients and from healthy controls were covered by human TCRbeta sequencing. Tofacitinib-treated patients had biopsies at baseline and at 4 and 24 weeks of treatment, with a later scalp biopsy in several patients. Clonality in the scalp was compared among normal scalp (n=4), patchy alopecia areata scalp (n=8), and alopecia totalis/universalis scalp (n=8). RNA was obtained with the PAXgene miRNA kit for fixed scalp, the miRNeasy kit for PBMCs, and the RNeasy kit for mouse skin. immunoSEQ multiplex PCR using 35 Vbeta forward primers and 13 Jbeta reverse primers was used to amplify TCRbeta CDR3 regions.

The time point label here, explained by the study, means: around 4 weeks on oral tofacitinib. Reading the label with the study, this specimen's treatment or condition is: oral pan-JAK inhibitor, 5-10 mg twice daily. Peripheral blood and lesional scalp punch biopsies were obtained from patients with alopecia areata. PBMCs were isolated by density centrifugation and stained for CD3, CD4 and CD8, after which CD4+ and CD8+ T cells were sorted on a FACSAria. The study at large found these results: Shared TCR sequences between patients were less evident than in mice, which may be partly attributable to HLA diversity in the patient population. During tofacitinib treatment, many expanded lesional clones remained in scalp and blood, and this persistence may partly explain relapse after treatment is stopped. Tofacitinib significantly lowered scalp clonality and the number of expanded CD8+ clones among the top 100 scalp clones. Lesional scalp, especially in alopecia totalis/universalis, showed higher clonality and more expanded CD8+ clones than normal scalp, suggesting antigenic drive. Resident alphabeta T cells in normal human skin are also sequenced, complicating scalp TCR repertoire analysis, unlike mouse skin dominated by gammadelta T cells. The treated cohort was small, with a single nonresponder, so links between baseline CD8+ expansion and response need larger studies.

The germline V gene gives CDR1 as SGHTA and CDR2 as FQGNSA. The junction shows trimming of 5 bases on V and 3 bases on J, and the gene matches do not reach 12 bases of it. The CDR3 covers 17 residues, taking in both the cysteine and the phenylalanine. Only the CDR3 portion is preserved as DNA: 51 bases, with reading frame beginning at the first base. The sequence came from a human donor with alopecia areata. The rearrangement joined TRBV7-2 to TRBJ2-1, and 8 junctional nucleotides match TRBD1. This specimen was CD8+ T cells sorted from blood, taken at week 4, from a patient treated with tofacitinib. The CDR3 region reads CASSPEGRGRFYNEQFF. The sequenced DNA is TGTGCCAGCAGCCCAGAGGGCAGGGGGCGGTTCTACAATGAGCAGTTCTTC.